The rows below give T cell receptor beta chains drawn from one sample of a study of blood T cell repertoires in COVID-19. The data were produced by immunoSEQ multiplex PCR, yet TCRdb's version contains in-frame clones alone and is incomplete. The repertoire consists of about 120,000 clones, with 78% occurring once and the leading ten covering under 3%. Sequencing was performed on peripheral blood. The receptors originated from a man aged 65-85 years with acute or convalescent COVID-19. The CDR3 runs from the conserved cysteine through the conserved F or W.

v_call,j_call,cdr3_aa
TRBV5-1,TRBJ1-1,CASSLEPTGVGTEAFF
TRBV30,TRBJ1-2,CAWSGGVGQGYGYTF
TRBV5-4,TRBJ2-3,CASSLWTGRGQYF
TRBV24-1,TRBJ2-1,CATSDPRTSGGNYNEQFF
TRBV5-1,TRBJ1-4,CASSRDSYPTNEKLFF
TRBV7-2,TRBJ2-2,CASRIQGSDAGELFF
TRBV5-1,TRBJ1-4,CASSLGGVANEKLFF
TRBV10-3,TRBJ1-3,CAISESRAGANTIYF
TRBV27,TRBJ2-1,CASSPPGQGYNEQFF
TRBV5-4,TRBJ1-5,CASSPSPSNQPQHF
TRBV9,TRBJ2-2,CASSAGTGRTGELFF
TRBV27,TRBJ2-7,CASTSLTGTGLSYEQYF
TRBV9,TRBJ1-5,CASSVGGFQPQHF
TRBV14,TRBJ2-1,CASRTTGYNEQFF